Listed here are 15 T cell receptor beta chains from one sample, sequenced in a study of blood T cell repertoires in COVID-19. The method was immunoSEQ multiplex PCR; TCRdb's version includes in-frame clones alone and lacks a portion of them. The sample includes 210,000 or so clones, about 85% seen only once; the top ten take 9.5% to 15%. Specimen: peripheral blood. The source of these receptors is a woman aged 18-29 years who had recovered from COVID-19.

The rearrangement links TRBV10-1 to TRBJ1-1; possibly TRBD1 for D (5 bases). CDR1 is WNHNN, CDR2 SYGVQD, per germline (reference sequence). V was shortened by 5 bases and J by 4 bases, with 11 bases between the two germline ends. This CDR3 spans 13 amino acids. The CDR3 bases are TGCGCCAGCAGTCCAGACAGCCCCACTGAAGCTTTCTTT. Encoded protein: CASSPDSPTEAFF.

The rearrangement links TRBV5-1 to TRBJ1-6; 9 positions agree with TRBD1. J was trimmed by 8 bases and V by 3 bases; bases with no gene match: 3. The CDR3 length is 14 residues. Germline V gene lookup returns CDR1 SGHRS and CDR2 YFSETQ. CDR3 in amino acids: CASSSDRGDSPLHF. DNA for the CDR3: TGCGCCAGCAGCTCGGACAGGGGTGATTCACCCCTCCACTTT.

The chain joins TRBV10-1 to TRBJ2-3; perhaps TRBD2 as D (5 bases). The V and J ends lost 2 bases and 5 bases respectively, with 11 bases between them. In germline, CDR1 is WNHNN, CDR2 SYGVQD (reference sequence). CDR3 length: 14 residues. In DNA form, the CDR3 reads TGCGCCAGCAGTGAGGGAGGTAGCTTAGATACGCAGTATTTT. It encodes CASSEGGSLDTQYF.

CDR3 region: CASSQDLVVTDTQYF. The DNA of the CDR3 is TGCGCCAGCAGCCAAGACCTCGTAGTTACAGATACGCAGTATTTT. This chain connects TRBV4-3 to TRBJ2-3; no clear D. Trimming shortened V by 0 bases and J by 3 bases, and 10 bases separated the two germline ends. CDR1 and CDR2 (germline): LGHNA, YSLEER. CDR3 size: 15 residues.

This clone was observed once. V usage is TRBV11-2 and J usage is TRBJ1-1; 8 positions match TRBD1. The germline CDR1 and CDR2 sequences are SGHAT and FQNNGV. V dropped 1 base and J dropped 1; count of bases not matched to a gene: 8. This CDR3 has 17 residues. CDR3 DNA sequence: TGTGCCAGCAGCTTAGTCCTCGGACAGGGCCAGAACACTGAAGCTTTCTTT. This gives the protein CASSLVLGQGQNTEAFF.

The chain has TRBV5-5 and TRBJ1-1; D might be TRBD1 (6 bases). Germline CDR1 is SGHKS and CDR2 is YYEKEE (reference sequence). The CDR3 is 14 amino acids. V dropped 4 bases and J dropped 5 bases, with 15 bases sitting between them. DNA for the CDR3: TGTGCCAGCAGCGTACAGGGCGGATTAACTGAAGCTTTCTTT. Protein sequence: CASSVQGGLTEAFF.

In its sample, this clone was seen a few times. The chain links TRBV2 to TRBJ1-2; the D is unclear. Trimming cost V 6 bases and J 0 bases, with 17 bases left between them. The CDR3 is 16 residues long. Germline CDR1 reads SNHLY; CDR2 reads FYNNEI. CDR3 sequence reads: CASRGRGTRANYGYTF. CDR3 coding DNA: TGTGCCAGCAGGGGGAGAGGTACGCGGGCTAACTATGGCTACACCTTC.

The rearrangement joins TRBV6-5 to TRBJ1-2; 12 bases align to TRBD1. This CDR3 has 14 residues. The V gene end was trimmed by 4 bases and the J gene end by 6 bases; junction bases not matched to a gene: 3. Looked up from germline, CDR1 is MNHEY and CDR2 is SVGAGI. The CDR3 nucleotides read TGTGCCAGCAGTTGGGGACAGGGGGCCCATGGCTACACCTTC. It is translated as CASSWGQGAHGYTF.

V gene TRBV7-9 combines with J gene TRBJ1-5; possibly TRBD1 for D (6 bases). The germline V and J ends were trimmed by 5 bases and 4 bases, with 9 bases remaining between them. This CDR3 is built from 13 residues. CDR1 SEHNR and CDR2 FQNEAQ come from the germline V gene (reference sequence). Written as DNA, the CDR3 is TGTGCCAGCAGCGGGACACCTAATCAGCCCCAGCATTTT. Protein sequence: CASSGTPNQPQHF.

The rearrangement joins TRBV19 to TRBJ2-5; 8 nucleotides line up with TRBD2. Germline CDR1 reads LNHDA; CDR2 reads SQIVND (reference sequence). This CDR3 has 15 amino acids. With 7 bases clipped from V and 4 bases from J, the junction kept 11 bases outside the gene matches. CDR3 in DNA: TGTGCCAGTACGGGGACGGGAGGGCCCGGAGAGACCCAGTACTTC. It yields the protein CASTGTGGPGETQYF.

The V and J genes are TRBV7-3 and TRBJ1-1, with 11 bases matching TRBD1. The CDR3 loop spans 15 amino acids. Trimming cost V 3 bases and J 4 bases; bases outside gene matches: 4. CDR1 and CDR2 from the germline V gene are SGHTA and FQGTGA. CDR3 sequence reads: CASSLGQGEVTEAFF. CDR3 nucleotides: TGTGCCAGCAGCTTGGGACAGGGGGAGGTCACTGAAGCTTTCTTT.

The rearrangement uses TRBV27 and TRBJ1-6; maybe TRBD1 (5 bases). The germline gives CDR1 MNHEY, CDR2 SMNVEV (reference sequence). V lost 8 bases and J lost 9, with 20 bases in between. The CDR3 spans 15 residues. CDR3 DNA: TGTGCCAGCTGTTATTCGGGGGGGGTTCTTTCACCCCTCCACTTT. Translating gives CASCYSGGVLSPLHF.

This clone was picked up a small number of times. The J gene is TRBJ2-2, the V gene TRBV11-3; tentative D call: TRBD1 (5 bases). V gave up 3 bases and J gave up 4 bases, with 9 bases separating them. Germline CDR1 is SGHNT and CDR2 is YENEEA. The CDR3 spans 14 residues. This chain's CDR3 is CASSFRQSTGELFF. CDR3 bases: TGTGCCAGCAGCTTCCGACAGTCCACCGGGGAGCTGTTTTTT.

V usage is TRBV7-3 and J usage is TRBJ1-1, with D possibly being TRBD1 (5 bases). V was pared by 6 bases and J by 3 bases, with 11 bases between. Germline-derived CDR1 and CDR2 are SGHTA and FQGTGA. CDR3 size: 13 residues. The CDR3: CASRFRQHTEAFF. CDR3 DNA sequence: TGTGCCAGCAGGTTCCGACAGCACACTGAAGCTTTCTTT.

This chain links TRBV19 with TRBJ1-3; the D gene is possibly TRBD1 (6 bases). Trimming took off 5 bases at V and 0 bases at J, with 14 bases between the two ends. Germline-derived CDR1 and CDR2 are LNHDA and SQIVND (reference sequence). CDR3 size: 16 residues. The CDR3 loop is CASSPSTGNSGNTIYF. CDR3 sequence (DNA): TGTGCCAGTAGTCCATCCACAGGGAACTCTGGAAACACCATATATTTT.